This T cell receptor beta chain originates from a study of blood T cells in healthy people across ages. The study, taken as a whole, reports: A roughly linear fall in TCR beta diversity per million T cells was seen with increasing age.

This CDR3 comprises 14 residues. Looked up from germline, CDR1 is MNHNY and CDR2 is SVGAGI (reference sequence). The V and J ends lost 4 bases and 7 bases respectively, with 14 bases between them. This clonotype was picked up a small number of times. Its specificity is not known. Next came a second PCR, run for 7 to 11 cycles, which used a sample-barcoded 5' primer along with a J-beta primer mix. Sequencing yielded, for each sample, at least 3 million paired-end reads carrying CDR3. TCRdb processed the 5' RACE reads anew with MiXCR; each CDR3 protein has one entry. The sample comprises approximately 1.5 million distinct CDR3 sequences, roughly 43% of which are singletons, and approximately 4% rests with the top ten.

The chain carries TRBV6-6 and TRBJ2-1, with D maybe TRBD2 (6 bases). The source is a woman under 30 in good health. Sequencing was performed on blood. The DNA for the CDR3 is TGTGCCAGCAGTTCCGGGAGTAAAGGAAATGAGCAGTTCTTC. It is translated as CASSSGSKGNEQFF.